This T cell receptor (beta chain) emerged from a study of blood T cell repertoires in COVID-19. In the study overall: Samples came from the United States, Italy and Spain, spanning acute and convalescent COVID-19. The analysed material was cDNA or gDNA that came from T cells, B-cell-depleted T cells, or PBMCs.

In the study's own analysis: Reference gene primers were amplified, and this amplification served to estimate nucleated cell counts. Assay: immunoSEQ multiplex PCR; the TCRdb copy retains only in-frame clones and omits some. V and J calls and clone size follow that table, whereas D and trimming were derived from the DNA. The sample holds 150,000 to 180,000 clones; 85% to 90% are singletons and the top ten take roughly 15%. The germline V and J ends were trimmed by 2 bases and 0 bases, with 8 bases remaining between them. The CDR3 spans 15 residues. CDR1 is MDHEN and CDR2 is SYDVKM in the germline V gene. In its sample, this clone was seen once.

The V gene is TRBV28, the J gene TRBJ2-1; tentative D call: TRBD2 (5 bases). This sequence originates from a woman aged 40 to 50 with acute or convalescent COVID-19. The sequenced sample was peripheral blood. CDR3 protein: CASSLLGISYNEQFF. In DNA form, the CDR3 reads TGTGCCAGCAGTTTACTCGGGATCTCCTACAATGAGCAGTTCTTC.